The 29 T cell receptor beta chains below come from one sample, sequenced in a study of shared clonotypes between healthy human individuals. Sequenced by immunoSEQ multiplex PCR; TCRdb stores in-frame clones only, minus some. This table holds some 2 million clones, roughly 95% found once. Naive-designated CD8 cells lacked CD45RO, were positively enriched for CCR7, and omitted terminally differentiated effector memory CD45RA+ cells. Specimen: naive CD8+ T cells sorted from blood. The receptors here all came from a man aged 18 to 30 in good health.

J is TRBJ2-5 and V is TRBV28; 8 nucleotides agree with TRBD2. Germline-derived CDR1 and CDR2 are MDHEN and SYDVKM. The CDR3 contains 14 residues. J gave up 1 base and V 3 bases, and 1 base lay outside the gene matches. CDR3 sequence (DNA): TGTGCCAGCAGTTTCGGGGGGGTCCAAGAGACCCAGTACTTC. Protein sequence: CASSFGGVQETQYF.

The CDR3 sequence is CASSVDGLAETYEQYF. The CDR3 DNA reads TGTGCCAGCAGCGTAGACGGTCTAGCGGAAACCTACGAGCAGTACTTC. The chain combines TRBV9 with TRBJ2-7, with 7 nucleotides matching TRBD2. The V segment lost 0 bases and the J segment 2 bases; nucleotides outside the gene matches: 8. The CDR3 is made up of 16 amino acids. Germline V lookup: CDR1 SGDLS, CDR2 YYNGEE. Variable domain in full (rest from reference TRBV9 and TRBJ2-7): DSGVTQTPKHLITATGQRVTLRCSPRSGDLSVYWYQQSLDQGLQFLIQYYNGEERAKGNILERFSAQQFPDLHSELNLSSLELGDSALYFCASSVDGLAETYEQYFGPGTRLTVT.

The chain recombines TRBV6-6 with TRBJ1-1; D not resolved. Trimming removed 2 bases from V and 6 bases from J, with 7 bases in between. The CDR3 loop spans 12 amino acids. Germline V lookup: CDR1 MNHNY, CDR2 SVGAGI (reference sequence). This CDR3 is CASSYPGAEAFF. CDR3 coding DNA: TGTGCCAGCAGTTACCCAGGCGCTGAAGCTTTCTTT.

The V and J genes are TRBV27 and TRBJ2-2; TRBD1 aligns across 8 bases. The CDR3 loop spans 15 amino acids. The V gene end was trimmed by 2 bases and the J gene end by 5 bases; junction bases not matched to a gene: 4. Germline CDR1 is MNHEY and CDR2 is SMNVEV (reference sequence). The CDR3 bases are TGTGCCAGCAGTTTACGGACAGGGCGGACCGGGGAGCTGTTTTTT. This sequence encodes CASSLRTGRTGELFF.

The CDR3 sequence is CASSPGLAGPTSYEQYF. Here the CDR3 DNA reads TGTGCCAGCAGCCCGGGACTAGCGGGACCAACCTCCTACGAGCAGTACTTC. The gene calls are TRBV5-6 and TRBJ2-7, with 13 bases matching TRBD2. The CDR3 totals 17 residues. The junction had 7 bases not matched to a gene; V was cut back by 4 bases and J by 0 bases. CDR1 and CDR2 from the germline V gene are SGHDT and YYEEEE.

This chain connects TRBV11-2 to TRBJ1-6, with D tentatively TRBD1 (5 bases). Per the germline V gene, CDR1 is SGHAT and CDR2 is FQNNGV. CDR3 length equals 12 residues. Trimming pared 5 bases from V and 9 bases from J, leaving 8 bases between. The CDR3 DNA reads as TGTGCCAGCAGCCTCGGGGGTTCACCCCTCCACTTT. It specifies CASSLGGSPLHF.

This clone appeared once. The rearrangement links TRBV7-9 to TRBJ2-7; D not resolved. Per germline, CDR1 SEHNR and CDR2 FQNEAQ (reference sequence). This CDR3 has 13 residues. Trimming removed 4 bases from V and 7 bases from J, with 14 bases in between. CDR3 in amino acids: CASSSTPASEQYF. The CDR3 coding sequence is TGTGCCAGCAGCTCGACCCCCGCAAGTGAGCAGTACTTC. The full variable domain, its missing parts supplied by reference TRBV7-9 and TRBJ2-7, is DTGVSQNPRHKITKRGQNVTFRCDPISEHNRLYWYRQTLGQGPEFLTYFQNEAQLEKSRLLSDRFSAERPKGSFSTLEIQRTEQGDSAMYLCASSSTPASEQYFGPGTRLTVT.

This chain connects TRBV5-4 to TRBJ2-7; 7 positions agree with TRBD1. CDR3 length: 14 residues. Germline V gene data show CDR1 as SGHNT and CDR2 as YYREEE (reference sequence). Losses at the gene ends were 4 bases for V and 1 base for J; bases not matched to a gene: 5. The CDR3 protein is CASSAGQASYEQYF. In nucleotides, the CDR3 is TGTGCCAGCAGCGCCGGACAGGCGTCCTACGAGCAGTACTTC.

This clone was seen only once. This CDR3 is CASSYPGGGNQPQHF. The CDR3 coding sequence is TGTGCCAGCAGTTACCCCGGGGGGGGCAATCAGCCCCAGCATTTT. The J gene is TRBJ1-5, the V gene TRBV6-6; D may be TRBD1 (5 bases). Germline V gene lookup returns CDR1 MNHNY and CDR2 SVGAGI (reference sequence). The length of the CDR3 is 15 residues. Trimming cost V 2 bases and J 2 bases, with 10 bases left between them.

The chain employs TRBV13 and TRBJ2-7; 8 bases align to TRBD2. The junction had 8 bases not matched to a gene; V was cut back by 2 bases and J by 5 bases. Germline V gene sequence: CDR1 PRHDT, CDR2 FYEKMQ (reference sequence). This CDR3 is built from 15 residues. CDR3 DNA sequence: TGTGCCAGCAGCTTACGGGGACTAGGCTTCCACGAGCAGTACTTC. Protein sequence: CASSLRGLGFHEQYF.

This chain connects TRBV5-4 to TRBJ2-5; D may be TRBD2 (6 bases). V gave up 4 bases and J gave up 0 bases, with 19 bases separating them. CDR1 and CDR2 (germline): SGHNT, YYREEE (reference sequence). CDR3 length: 17 amino acids. The CDR3 loop reads CASSPSAGLAYQETQYF. The CDR3 DNA sequence: TGTGCCAGCAGCCCGTCGGCGGGGCTAGCGTACCAAGAGACCCAGTACTTC.

V gene TRBV11-2 combines with J gene TRBJ2-4; D not resolved. This CDR3 comprises 13 residues. The V gene's germline CDR1 is SGHAT and CDR2 FQNNGV. V lost 4 bases, J lost 10 bases, and 14 bases lay in between. The CDR3 coding sequence is TGTGCCAGCAGCTCCGTGGGCAGTAGTATTCAGTACTTC. This codes for CASSSVGSSIQYF.

The V gene is TRBV7-8, the J gene TRBJ2-7; 11 bases are a match to TRBD2. Germline V gene data show CDR1 as SGHVS and CDR2 as FQNEAQ. This CDR3 spans 17 amino acids. V lost 4 bases, J lost 0 bases, and 8 bases stayed unmatched. CDR3 amino acids: CASSSGLAGTSSYEQYF. The CDR3 coding sequence is TGTGCCAGCAGCTCTGGACTAGCGGGTACCAGCTCCTACGAGCAGTACTTC.

J is TRBJ2-7 and V is TRBV6-1, with 9 bases that match TRBD2. The CDR3 spans 16 residues. Germline CDR1 reads MNHNS; CDR2 reads SASEGT. With 2 bases clipped from V and 1 base from J, the junction kept 6 bases outside the gene matches. CDR3 coding DNA: TGTGCCAGCAGTGAAATATCCCTAGCGGGGTCCTACGAGCAGTACTTC. Translation gives CASSEISLAGSYEQYF.

This clone came up once. The J gene is TRBJ1-1, the V gene TRBV19; no definite D call. Trimming stripped 7 bases from V and 1 base from J, with 10 bases between. This CDR3 contains 13 residues. The V gene's germline CDR1 is LNHDA and CDR2 SQIVND (reference sequence). CDR3 sequence (DNA): TGTGCCAGTAATTCCGGAGAGAACACTGAAGCTTTCTTT. It specifies CASNSGENTEAFF.

V gene TRBV6-6 combines with J gene TRBJ2-7; 8 nucleotides agree with TRBD1. Germline loops: CDR1 MNHNY, CDR2 SVGAGI (reference sequence). The V segment lost 6 bases and the J segment 2 bases; nucleotides outside the gene matches: 9. The CDR3 consists of 15 residues. CDR3 DNA: TGTGCCAGCAGCTTCTCCGTACAGGGGGCCTACGAGCAGTACTTC. Its protein product is CASSFSVQGAYEQYF.

The genes are TRBV2 and TRBJ2-7; TRBD2 matches 8 bases. V shed 2 bases and J 1 base; nucleotides not matched to a gene: 4. Germline CDR1 reads SNHLY; CDR2 reads FYNNEI. CDR3 size: 15 residues. CDR3: CASSERTSRSYEQYF. The CDR3 coding sequence is TGTGCCAGCAGTGAAAGGACTAGCCGATCCTACGAGCAGTACTTC.

J is TRBJ2-3 and V is TRBV27; D perhaps matches TRBD2 (7 bases). With 4 bases removed from V and 4 bases from J, the gap between germline ends came to 18 bases. There are 16 residues in the CDR3. Germline V gene lookup returns CDR1 MNHEY and CDR2 SMNVEV (reference sequence). CDR3 sequence: CASSSSPRGGADTQYF. The CDR3 DNA reads as TGTGCCAGCAGTTCCTCTCCGAGAGGGGGGGCAGATACGCAGTATTTT.

The chain employs TRBV11-2 and TRBJ2-1; TRBD1 agrees at 7 bases. Germline loops: CDR1 SGHAT, CDR2 FQNNGV. The CDR3 has 15 amino acids. V gave up 6 bases and J gave up 4 bases; unmatched junction bases: 9. The CDR3 loop reads CASRPRDSTYNEQFF. The DNA for the CDR3 is TGTGCCAGCAGGCCCCGGGACAGTACTTACAATGAGCAGTTCTTC.

The rearrangement joins TRBV4-1 to TRBJ2-7; D is unclear. The germline CDR1 and CDR2 sequences are MGHRA and YSYEKL. The CDR3 extends over 16 amino acids. Trimming cost V 0 bases and J 2 bases, with 14 bases left between them. DNA for the CDR3: TGCGCCAGCAGCCAAGATCCTCAAGCCTTTACCTACGAGCAGTACTTC. Protein product: CASSQDPQAFTYEQYF.

The CDR3 bases are TGCGCCAGCAGTGACCCGGGACTAGCGGGAGGTCCCTCCTACGAGCAGTACTTC. Its protein is CASSDPGLAGGPSYEQYF. The chain carries TRBV10-2 and TRBJ2-7, with TRBD2 matching 15 bases. This CDR3 has 18 amino acids. V lost 3 bases to trimming and J lost 0 bases; unmatched junction nucleotides: 6. Germline V gene data show CDR1 as WSHSY and CDR2 as SAAADI.

The chain couples TRBV28 to TRBJ1-5; TRBD1 agrees at 7 bases. Per the germline V gene, CDR1 is MDHEN and CDR2 is SYDVKM. Trimming removed 3 bases from V and 5 bases from J; junction bases left unmatched: 4. The CDR3 is made up of 14 amino acids. This chain's CDR3 is CASSFGTGDQPQHF. CDR3 DNA sequence: TGTGCCAGCAGTTTCGGAACAGGGGATCAGCCCCAGCATTTT.

This rearrangement joins TRBV4-3 to TRBJ2-7; 7 bases map to TRBD2. V was pared by 0 bases and J by 0 bases, with 2 bases of the junction left unmatched. Looked up from germline, CDR1 is LGHNA and CDR2 is YSLEER. The CDR3 has 15 amino acids. CDR3: CASSQDGGGSYEQYF. For the CDR3, the DNA is TGCGCCAGCAGCCAAGATGGGGGGGGCTCCTACGAGCAGTACTTC.

This chain uses TRBV10-2 with TRBJ2-7; 9 nucleotides align to TRBD2. The CDR3 loop spans 17 amino acids. Germline values: CDR1 WSHSY, CDR2 SAAADI. Germline trimming cut 2 bases from V and 2 bases from J; bases unmatched to any gene: 10. CDR3 sequence (DNA): TGCGCCAGCAGTGAGGAAATATGGCGGGAGGGAGCCTACGAGCAGTACTTC. Translated: CASSEEIWREGAYEQYF.

The rearrangement links TRBV7-8 to TRBJ2-2; TRBD1 matches 7 bases. Germline assignment: CDR1 SGHVS and CDR2 FQNEAQ. The ends lost 3 bases at V and 4 bases at J; junction bases unmatched: 5. The CDR3 totals 15 residues. CDR3 region: CASSFLGQSTGELFF. Written as DNA, the CDR3 is TGTGCCAGCAGCTTTTTGGGACAGTCCACCGGGGAGCTGTTTTTT. The variable domain in full, completed from reference TRBV7-8 and TRBJ2-2, reads GAGVSQSPRYKVAKRGQDVALRCDPISGHVSLFWYQQALGQGPEFLTYFQNEAQLDKSGLPSDRFFAERPEGSVSTLKIQRTQQEDSAVYLCASSFLGQSTGELFFGEGSRLTVL.

V and J are TRBV9 and TRBJ2-7; no reliable D call. The CDR3 is made up of 13 amino acids. V was clipped by 3 bases and J by 3 bases, with 10 bases between them. From germline, CDR1 is SGDLS and CDR2 YYNGEE. CDR3 in amino acids: CASSARLDYEQYF. Written as DNA, the CDR3 is TGTGCCAGCAGCGCCCGCCTTGACTACGAGCAGTACTTC.

A note on this clone: At the DNA level, this CDR3 is encoded by other sequences in the same sample as well. This chain links TRBV27 with TRBJ1-5; no firm D call. V dropped 3 bases and J dropped 0 bases, with 6 bases sitting between them. The CDR3 covers 14 residues. CDR1 is MNHEY and CDR2 is SMNVEV in the germline V gene (reference sequence). The CDR3 bases are TGTGCCAGCAGTTTGCGGGATAGCAATCAGCCCCAGCATTTT. Its translation: CASSLRDSNQPQHF.

The chain links TRBV7-9 to TRBJ2-7, with D perhaps assigned TRBD1 or TRBD2 (5 bases each). The ends were cut back, 4 bases at V and 5 bases at J, with 27 bases in the middle. The CDR3 is made up of 18 amino acids. From germline, CDR1 is SEHNR and CDR2 FQNEAQ (reference sequence). CDR3 protein: CASSSNNPGRTLRNEQYF. The CDR3 DNA follows: TGTGCCAGCAGCTCAAACAACCCGGGACGGACCCTACGGAACGAGCAGTACTTC.

Comments on this clone: Relative to the germline gene, one junction end is altered; a read error may explain this. This chain joins TRBV27 and TRBJ2-2; 7 positions agree with TRBD1. CDR1 is MNHEY, CDR2 SMNVEV, per germline (reference sequence). The CDR3 runs 14 residues. The CDR3: CASSWDRYTGELFF. The CDR3 DNA follows: TGTGCCAGCAGTTGGGACAGATACACCGGGGAGTTGTTTTTT.